The clone carrying this TCR beta chain was recorded once. What it recognizes is unknown. V was clipped by 5 bases and J by 3 bases; unmatched bases: 7. This CDR3 is 14 amino acids long. Germline lookup yields CDR1 SGHVS and CDR2 FNYEAQ. Sequenced by immunoSEQ multiplex PCR; TCRdb stores in-frame clones only, minus some. The sample has around 35,000 clones, roughly 85% seen once; the top ten hold roughly 6.5%. This specimen belongs to a study of T cells in localized non-small cell lung cancer. General study findings and limits: Highest T cell clonality was seen in uninvolved adjacent lung, surpassing that measured in tumor. Those with higher blood T cell density had longer overall survival.

Sequenced material: peripheral blood, taken before any cancer treatment. The chain employs TRBV7-6 and TRBJ2-7, with 7 bases aligning to TRBD1. The TCR was taken from a woman aged 40-69 years with stage I lung adenocarcinoma. CDR3 DNA: TGTGCCAGCAGCCTCTCCGACAGGGTCTACGAGCAGTACTTC. Protein: CASSLSDRVYEQYF.